This T cell receptor beta chain was documented in a study of blood T cell repertoires in COVID-19. Study in general: Collection of acute and convalescent COVID-19 samples took place in the United States, Italy and Spain. T cells, B-cell-depleted T cells, or PBMCs provided the cDNA or gDNA that served as material.

Here immunoSEQ multiplex PCR was the method, and the copy in TCRdb shows in-frame clones only, minus some. The top ten clones hold roughly 6.2% of a sample with some 110,000 clones, 76% of them seen once. The germline CDR1 and CDR2 sequences are GTSNPN and SVGIG (reference sequence). V shed 4 bases, J shed 13 bases, and the junction held 16 bases outside the gene matches. CDR3 length: 14 amino acids. The clonotype was recovered from an elderly man with COVID-19, enrolled during active disease. Input material: peripheral blood. The V gene is TRBV30, the J gene TRBJ1-2; TRBD1 aligns across 9 bases. The CDR3 DNA reads TGTGCCTGGATCAACAGGGGGCGATGGAGGGTGCCCACCTTC. Protein sequence: CAWINRGRWRVPTF.